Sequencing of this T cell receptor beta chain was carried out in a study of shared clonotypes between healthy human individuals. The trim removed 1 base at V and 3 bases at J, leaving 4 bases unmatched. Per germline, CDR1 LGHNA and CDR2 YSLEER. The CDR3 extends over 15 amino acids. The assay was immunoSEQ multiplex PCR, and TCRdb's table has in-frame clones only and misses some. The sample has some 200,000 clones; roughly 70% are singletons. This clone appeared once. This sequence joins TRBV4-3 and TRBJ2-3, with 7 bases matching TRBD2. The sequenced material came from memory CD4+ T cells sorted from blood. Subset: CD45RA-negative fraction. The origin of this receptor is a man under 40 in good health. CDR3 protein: CASSQAKRGTDTQYF. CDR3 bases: TGCGCCAGCAGCCAAGCAAAGCGGGGAACAGATACGCAGTATTTT.